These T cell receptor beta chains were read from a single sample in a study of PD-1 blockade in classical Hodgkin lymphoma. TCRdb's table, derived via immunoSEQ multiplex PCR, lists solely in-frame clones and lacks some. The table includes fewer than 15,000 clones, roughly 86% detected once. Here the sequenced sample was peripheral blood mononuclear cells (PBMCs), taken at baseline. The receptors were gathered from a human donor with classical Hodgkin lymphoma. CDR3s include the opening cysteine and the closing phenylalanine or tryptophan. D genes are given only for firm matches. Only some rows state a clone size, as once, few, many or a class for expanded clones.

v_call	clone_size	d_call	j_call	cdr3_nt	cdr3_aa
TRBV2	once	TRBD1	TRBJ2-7	TGTGCCAGCAGTGTCGGCAGGGGGTTCTACGAGCAGTACTTC	CASSVGRGFYEQYF
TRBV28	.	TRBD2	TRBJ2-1	TGTGCCAGCACTTTGGGTCTAGCGGGGGGCAGGGAGCAGTTCTTC	CASTLGLAGGREQFF
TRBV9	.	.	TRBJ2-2	TGTGCCAGCAGCGCCGGGACAACGAACACCGGGGAGCTGTTTTTT	CASSAGTTNTGELFF
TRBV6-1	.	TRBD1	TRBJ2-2	TGTGCCAGCAGTGCCTTACCGGGACAGGGGTCCGCGAACACCGGGGAGCTGTTTTTT	CASSALPGQGSANTGELFF
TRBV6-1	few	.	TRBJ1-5	TGTGCCAGCGAGGGCAATCAGCCCCAGCATTTT	CASEGNQPQHF
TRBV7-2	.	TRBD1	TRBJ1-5	TGTGCCAGCAGCCCACAGGGGAGCGTGCAGCCCCAGCATTTT	CASSPQGSVQPQHF
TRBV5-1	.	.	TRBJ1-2	TGCGCCAGCAGCTTGAGGCAAGAATATGGCTACACCTTC	CASSLRQEYGYTF
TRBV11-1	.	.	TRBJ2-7	TGTGCCAGCAGCTTATGGGGCCGGGACACTAGTTACGAGCAGTACTTC	CASSLWGRDTSYEQYF
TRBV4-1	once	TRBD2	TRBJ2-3	TGCGCCAGCAGCCGGGGACTAGCGGGAGGCGGCACAGATACGCAGTATTTT	CASSRGLAGGGTDTQYF
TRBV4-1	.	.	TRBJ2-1	TGCGCCAGCAGCCAAGGAAGGAGGGGTTCTTATGAGCAGTTCTTC	CASSQGRRGSYEQFF
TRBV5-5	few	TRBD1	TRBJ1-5	TGTGCCAGCAGCTTGGACAGGGGTAGGAATCAGCCCCAGCATTTT	CASSLDRGRNQPQHF
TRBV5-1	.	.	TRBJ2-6	TGCGCCAGCACAACGGCTCCTGGGGCCAACGTCCTGACTTTC	CASTTAPGANVLTF
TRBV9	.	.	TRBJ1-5	TGTGCCAGCAGCGCTACCGTGGGAGATCAGCCCCAGCATTTT	CASSATVGDQPQHF
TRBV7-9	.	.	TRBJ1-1	TGTGCCAGCACCGGTACTGAAGCTTTCTTT	CASTGTEAFF
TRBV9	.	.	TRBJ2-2	TGTGCCAGCAGCGTACACCCAGGGCTTAACACCGGGGAGCTGTTTTTT	CASSVHPGLNTGELFF
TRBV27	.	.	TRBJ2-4	TGTGCCAGCAGCGGACGGATGGTAGCCAAAAACATTCAGTACTTC	CASSGRMVAKNIQYF
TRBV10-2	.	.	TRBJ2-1	TGCGCCAGCAGTGAAAGCTATAACTACAATGAGCAGTTCTTC	CASSESYNYNEQFF
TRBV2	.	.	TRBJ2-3	TGTGCCAGCAGTGAAGGGGGAGGGGGAGATACGCAGTATTTT	CASSEGGGGDTQYF
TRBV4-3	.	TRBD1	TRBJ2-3	TGCGCCAGCAGTCTACTTCGGCCAGGGGGCATGGATACGCAGTATTTT	CASSLLRPGGMDTQYF
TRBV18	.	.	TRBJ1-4	TGTGCCAGCTCACCATCCCAGTCTAAGTGGGGAAAACTGTTTTTT	CASSPSQSKWGKLFF
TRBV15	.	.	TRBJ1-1	TGTGCCACCAGCAGAGTGATGAACACTGAAGCTTTCTTT	CATSRVMNTEAFF
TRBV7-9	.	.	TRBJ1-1	TGTGCCAGCAGCCCCGGGACGGCGAACACTGAAGCTTTCTTT	CASSPGTANTEAFF
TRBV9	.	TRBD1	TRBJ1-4	TGTGCCAGCAGCGATGGACAGGGGAACAATGAAAAACTGTTTTTT	CASSDGQGNNEKLFF